Following are 10 T cell receptor beta chains from one sample sequenced in a study of T cell repertoires in cytomegalovirus infection. TCRdb used MiXCR to reprocess the reads, holding one entry per CDR3 protein. The table has a few hundred thousand distinct CDR3 sequences, 22% seen once. Their antigens are not known. The sequences come from cultured PBMCs, collected from culture after CMV antigen stimulation. These receptors were obtained from a human donor in good health (CMV status not recorded). Some clones in this sample may be carry-over from other donors' samples.

In this sample, this clonotype turned up many times. As DNA, the CDR3 is TGTGCCAGCAGCTTAGACAAGAGCTCCTACAATGAGCAGTTCTTC. This encodes CASSLDKSSYNEQFF. This chain links TRBV7-2 with TRBJ2-1; unclear D gene. The V gene lost 1 base and the J gene lost 0 bases, with 7 bases spanning the gap. Germline V gene sequence: CDR1 SGHTA, CDR2 FQGNSA. The CDR3 runs to 15 residues.

This clonotype was seen a few times. This sequence joins TRBV5-4 and TRBJ2-7, with 8 bases aligning to TRBD2. The V gene end was trimmed by 4 bases and the J gene end by 4 bases; junction bases not matched to a gene: 10. The CDR3 is 15 residues long. The V gene's germline CDR1 is SGHNT and CDR2 YYREEE (reference sequence). CDR3 bases: TGTGCCAGCAGCCCTTCCGGGACTAGAGCTTACGAGCAGTACTTC. This encodes CASSPSGTRAYEQYF.

This clonotype came up many times. This rearrangement joins TRBV7-9 to TRBJ2-7, with D unclear. Germline assignment: CDR1 SEHNR and CDR2 FQNEAQ (reference sequence). This CDR3 is 12 amino acids long. The V and J ends lost 4 bases and 2 bases respectively, with 6 bases between them. CDR3 sequence (DNA): TGTGCCAGCAGCTCTGATGCCTACGAGCAGTACTTC. This gives the protein CASSSDAYEQYF. The whole variable domain, remainder taken from reference TRBV7-9 and TRBJ2-7, is DTGVSQNPRHKITKRGQNVTFRCDPISEHNRLYWYRQTLGQGPEFLTYFQNEAQLEKSRLLSDRFSAERPKGSFSTLEIQRTEQGDSAMYLCASSSDAYEQYFGPGTRLTVT.

This clonotype has at least ten counts. The chain links TRBV7-2 to TRBJ1-2, with 8 bases lining up with TRBD1. Losses at the gene ends were 11 bases for V and 3 bases for J; bases not matched to a gene: 11. Germline CDR1 is SGHTA and CDR2 is FQGNSA. The CDR3 has 14 amino acids. The CDR3 loop reads CAQLSGQGHYGYTF. The CDR3 nucleotides are TGTGCCCAACTGTCCGGACAGGGCCACTATGGCTACACCTTC.

As for this clonotype: A much larger clone lies one base from this, so it may be a read error. The chain carries TRBV7-2 and TRBJ2-1; D might be TRBD2 (5 bases). The DNA end favors TRBJ2-7, so the J call may be wrong. The CDR3 totals 13 residues. Germline lookup yields CDR1 SGHTA and CDR2 FQGNSA. CDR3 amino acids: CASSLVEGDEQYF. CDR3 nucleotide sequence: TGTGCCAGCAGCTTAGTTGAGGGCGATGAGCAGTACTTC.

This chain joins TRBV5-6 and TRBJ2-2; D gene uncertain. The CDR3 has 14 residues. Germline V gene data show CDR1 as SGHDT and CDR2 as YYEEEE. V was cut by 2 bases and J by 6 bases, with 11 bases left in between. The CDR3 region is CASSFLRLPGELFF. In DNA form, the CDR3 reads TGTGCCAGCAGCTTTCTACGGTTGCCCGGGGAGCTGTTTTTT.

This chain connects TRBV6-2 or TRBV6-3 to TRBJ2-1; 11 bases agree with TRBD2. CDR3 size: 17 residues. Trimming removed 6 bases from V and 0 bases from J; junction bases left unmatched: 7. Germline CDR1 MNHEY, CDR2 SVGEGT. The CDR3 DNA reads TGTGCCAGCAGCTCAAGGACTAGCGGGTACTCCTACAATGAGCAGTTCTTC. This codes for CASSSRTSGYSYNEQFF.

The rearrangement links TRBV7-2 to TRBJ2-3; tentatively, D is TRBD2 (5 bases). Germline-derived CDR1 and CDR2 are SGHTA and FQGNSA. The CDR3 is 14 amino acids. Deletions cut 3 bases from V and 0 bases from J, with 7 bases between. In DNA form, the CDR3 reads TGTGCCAGCAGCTTCCTAGCCAGCACAGATACGCAGTATTTT. Translating it yields CASSFLASTDTQYF.

This clonotype appeared a few times. As DNA, the CDR3 is TGTGCCAGGCACCGGACAGGCAACTACGAGCAGTACGTC. Its protein is CARHRTGNYEQYV. The chain combines TRBV25-1 with TRBJ2-7; 7 nucleotides align to TRBD1. Trimming at V came to 9 bases and at J to 3 bases, leaving 8 bases not matched to a gene. Germline V gives CDR1 MGHDK, CDR2 SYGVNS. This CDR3 is built from 13 residues.

This clonotype came up many times. The chain has TRBV7-2 and TRBJ1-1; D remains unclear. Germline loops: CDR1 SGHTA, CDR2 FQGNSA. CDR3 size: 13 residues. Trimming removed 3 bases from V and 0 bases from J, with 5 bases in between. CDR3 bases: TGTGCCAGCAGCTTCTCCTTGAACACTGAAGCTTTCTTT. This codes for CASSFSLNTEAFF.